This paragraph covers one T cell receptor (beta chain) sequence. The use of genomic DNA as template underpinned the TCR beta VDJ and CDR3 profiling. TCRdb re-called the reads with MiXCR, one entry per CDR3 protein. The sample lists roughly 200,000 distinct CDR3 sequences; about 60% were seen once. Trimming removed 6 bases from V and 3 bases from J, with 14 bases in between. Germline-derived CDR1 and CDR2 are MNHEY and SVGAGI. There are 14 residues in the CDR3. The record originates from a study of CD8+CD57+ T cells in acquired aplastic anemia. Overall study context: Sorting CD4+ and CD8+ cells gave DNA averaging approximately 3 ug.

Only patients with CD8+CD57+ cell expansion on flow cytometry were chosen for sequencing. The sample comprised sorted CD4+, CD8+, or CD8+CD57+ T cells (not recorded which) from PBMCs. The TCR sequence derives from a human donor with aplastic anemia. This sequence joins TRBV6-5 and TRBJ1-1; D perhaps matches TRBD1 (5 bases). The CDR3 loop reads CASSRAGIDTEAFF. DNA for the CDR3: TGTGCCAGCAGCCGCGCAGGGATTGACACTGAAGCTTTCTTT.